Reported below is one T cell receptor beta chain. As yet, its antigen is unknown. The source of the sample is a study of radiation and T cells in renal cell carcinoma. Study results and caveats: From baseline, blood top tumor clonotypes peaked at 2 weeks post-radiation.

TCRdb's copy holds only in-frame clones and misses some; the assay was immunoSEQ multiplex PCR. Here the sample spans 120,000 or so clones, 88% being singletons. As to time point: blood 2 weeks post-SBRT. Treatment indicated: 15 Gy SBRT to primary tumor, nephrectomy 4 weeks later. Clear cell pathology was present in this patient's renal cell carcinoma. The receptor comes from a woman aged 65 to 85 with renal cell carcinoma. Sequences were derived from blood, sampled from a patient whose treatment included radiotherapy and nephrectomy.

CDR3 in DNA: TGCGCCAGCAGCTTGGACGGCAGGGGGGCTGGCTACACCTTC. Protein product: CASSLDGRGAGYTF. The chain is built from TRBV5-1 and TRBJ1-2; TRBD1 agrees at 7 bases. Looked up from germline, CDR1 is SGHRS and CDR2 is YFSETQ. This CDR3 spans 14 amino acids. V was pared by 0 bases and J by 7 bases, with 6 bases of the junction left unmatched.